This T cell receptor (beta chain) was retrieved from a study of cytomegalovirus exposure and HLA in healthy donors. Overall study results and limits: Later, TCR association rates were found to vary by HLA locus, highest for DRB1 and lowest for HLA-C. It has been reported that TCR beta sequences accurately predicted the HLA-A and HLA-B alleles of most subjects.

Points on this clone: Its specificity is unknown.

The germline CDR1 and CDR2 sequences are ENHRY and SYGVKD. V trimming: 7 bases; J trimming: 2 bases; junction bases outside the gene matches: 8. This CDR3 comprises 15 residues. The PCR used 60 Vbeta and 13 Jbeta primers. Profiling relied on immunoSEQ multiplex PCR, and the TCRdb table lists in-frame clones only, not all of them. The sample has under 200,000 clones; approximately 86% are singletons. The sequencing sample was made of PBMCs. The receptor was isolated from a young woman in good health and CMV-seronegative. This chain uses TRBV10-3 with TRBJ1-3, with 7 bases identical to TRBD1. This CDR3 reads CAITGAGGTGNTIYF. The CDR3 bases are TGTGCCATCACAGGCGCAGGGGGTACTGGAAACACCATATATTTT.